This entry is about one T cell receptor (beta chain). Its antigen remains unidentified. Profiled with immunoSEQ multiplex PCR; TCRdb holds only in-frame clones, not every one. The sample holds 200,000 to 250,000 clones; around 80% are singletons and the top ten take 11% to 15%. The sample originates from a study of cytomegalovirus exposure and HLA in healthy donors. Study-level information: A later analysis reported the 100 to 150 validation repertoires used the same platform as the approximately 670 first-cohort repertoires.

Study-wide results and limits: It was found in a later analysis that first-cohort TCR clusters tended to co-occur in the 100 to 150 validation repertoires. Among TCR beta chains, those listed as cytomegalovirus-associated numbered about 150.

V was clipped by 7 bases and J by 0 bases, with 16 bases between them. The CDR3 is 15 amino acids. Germline V gene sequence: CDR1 GTSNPN, CDR2 SVGIG (reference sequence). The sample was PBMCs. The V call is TRBV30, the J call TRBJ2-1; tentative D call: TRBD2 (6 bases). The receptor comes from a woman aged 25 to 39 in good health and CMV-seropositive. The CDR3, as DNA: TGTGCCTATTTACACGGGGGAAGCTCCTACAATGAGCAGTTCTTC. Its translation: CAYLHGGSSYNEQFF.